This TCR beta chain was sequenced for a study of blood T cell repertoires in COVID-19. Study in general: The cDNA or gDNA used as material had been derived from T cells, B-cell-depleted T cells, or PBMCs.

Repertoires were generated with immunoSEQ multiplex PCR, while TCRdb's copy carries only in-frame clones and drops some. The sample lists over 150,000 clones, 75% to 80% occurring once. A single count supports this clone. V gave up 4 bases and J gave up 1 base; unmatched junction bases: 10. The CDR3 runs 17 residues. The germline V gene has CDR1 MNHEY and CDR2 SMNVEV (reference sequence). Material for sequencing was peripheral blood. This chain uses TRBV27 with TRBJ1-3, with 7 nucleotides matching TRBD1. This TCR was recovered from a man older than 75 with acute or convalescent COVID-19. The CDR3 DNA reads TGTGCCAGCAGTTCGACGTGGGACAGTCATTCTGGAAACACCATATATTTT. As protein: CASSSTWDSHSGNTIYF.